This TCR beta chain is drawn from a study of graft-versus-host responses after intestinal transplantation. Study summary: Each of the recipients got a multivisceral, liver-intestinal, or isolated intestinal transplant. Anti-thymocyte globulin induction preceded approximately three years of tacrolimus and steroid maintenance in all recipients.

As concerns this clone: As yet, its antigen is unknown. This sample also contains other DNA sequences that code for the same CDR3.

The CDR3 runs to 15 residues. Deletions cut 2 bases from V and 1 base from J, with 8 bases between. The germline CDR1 and CDR2 sequences are MDHEN and SYDVKM. Method: immunoSEQ multiplex PCR; TCRdb's copy keeps in-frame clones and lacks some. The table includes 100,000 to 120,000 clones, 93% detected once. Study results and limitations: Individuals who had graft-donor T cell macrochimerism had allografts that showed high graft-versus-host to host-versus-graft clonal ratios. GvH clonotypes were identified within recipient marrow, with a subset emerging first in ileum or blood.

The receptor comes from a human donor who received an intestinal transplant. Specimen: unstimulated CD8+ T cells sorted from spleen or lymph node cells, collected before intestinal transplant. The V and J genes are TRBV28 and TRBJ2-2; D is uncertain. In DNA, the CDR3 is TGTGCCAGCAGTTTACTCGCAGAGAACACCGGGGAGCTGTTTTTT. It is translated as CASSLLAENTGELFF.